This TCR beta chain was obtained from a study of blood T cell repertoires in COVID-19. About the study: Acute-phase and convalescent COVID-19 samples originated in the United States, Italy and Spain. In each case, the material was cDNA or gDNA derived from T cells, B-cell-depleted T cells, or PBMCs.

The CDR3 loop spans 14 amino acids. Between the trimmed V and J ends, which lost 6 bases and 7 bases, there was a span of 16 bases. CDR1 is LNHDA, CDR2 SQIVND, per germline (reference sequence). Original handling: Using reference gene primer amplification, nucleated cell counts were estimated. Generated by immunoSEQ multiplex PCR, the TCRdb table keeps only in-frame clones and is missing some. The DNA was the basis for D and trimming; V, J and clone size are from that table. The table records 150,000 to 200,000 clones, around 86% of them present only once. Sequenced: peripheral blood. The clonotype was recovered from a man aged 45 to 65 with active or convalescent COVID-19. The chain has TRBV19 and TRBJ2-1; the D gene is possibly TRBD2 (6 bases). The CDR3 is CASSPVGGLNEQFF. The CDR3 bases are TGTGCCAGTAGCCCCGTGGGAGGTCTTAATGAGCAGTTCTTC.